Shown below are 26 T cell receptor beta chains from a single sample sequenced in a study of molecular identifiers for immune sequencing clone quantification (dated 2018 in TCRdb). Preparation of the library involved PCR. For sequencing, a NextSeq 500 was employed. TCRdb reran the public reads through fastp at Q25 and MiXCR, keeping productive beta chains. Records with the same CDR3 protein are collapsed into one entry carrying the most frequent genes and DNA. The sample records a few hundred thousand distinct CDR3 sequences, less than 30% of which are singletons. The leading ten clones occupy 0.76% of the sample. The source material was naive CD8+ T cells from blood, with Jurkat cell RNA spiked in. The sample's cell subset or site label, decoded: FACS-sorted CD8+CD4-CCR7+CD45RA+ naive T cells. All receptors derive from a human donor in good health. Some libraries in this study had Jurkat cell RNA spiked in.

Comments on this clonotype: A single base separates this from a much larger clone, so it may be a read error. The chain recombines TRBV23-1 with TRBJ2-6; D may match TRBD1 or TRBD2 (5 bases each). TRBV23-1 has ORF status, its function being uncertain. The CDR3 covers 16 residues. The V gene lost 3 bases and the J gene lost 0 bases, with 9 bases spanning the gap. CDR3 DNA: TGCGCCAGCAGTCATGAGGGGAGCTCTGGGGCCAACGTCCTGACTTTC. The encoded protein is CASSHEGSSGANVLTF.

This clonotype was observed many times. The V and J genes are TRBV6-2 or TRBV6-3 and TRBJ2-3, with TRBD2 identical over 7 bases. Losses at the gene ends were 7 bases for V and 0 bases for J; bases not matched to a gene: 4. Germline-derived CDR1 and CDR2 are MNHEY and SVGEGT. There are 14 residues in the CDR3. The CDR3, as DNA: TGTGCCAGCACCCGGGGGGTTAGCACAGATACGCAGTATTTT. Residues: CASTRGVSTDTQYF.

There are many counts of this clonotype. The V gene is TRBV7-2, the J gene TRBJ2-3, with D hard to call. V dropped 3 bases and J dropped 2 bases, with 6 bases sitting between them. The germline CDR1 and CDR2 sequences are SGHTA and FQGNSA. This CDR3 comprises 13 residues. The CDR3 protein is CASSFSYTDTQYF. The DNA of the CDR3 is TGTGCCAGCAGCTTTAGTTACACAGATACGCAGTATTTT.

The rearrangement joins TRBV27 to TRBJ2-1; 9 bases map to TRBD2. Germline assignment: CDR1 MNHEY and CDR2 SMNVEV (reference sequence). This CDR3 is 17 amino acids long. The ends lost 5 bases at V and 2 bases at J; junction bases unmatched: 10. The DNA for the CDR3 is TGTGCCAGCAGTCCCCTCGGTAGCGGGGGTACCTACAATGAGCAGTTCTTC. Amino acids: CASSPLGSGGTYNEQFF.

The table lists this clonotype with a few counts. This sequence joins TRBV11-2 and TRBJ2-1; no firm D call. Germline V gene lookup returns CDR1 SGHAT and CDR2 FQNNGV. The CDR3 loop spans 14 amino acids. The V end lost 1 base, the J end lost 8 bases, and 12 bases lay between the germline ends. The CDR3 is CASSLVGPSYEQFF. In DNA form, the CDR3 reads TGTGCCAGCAGCTTAGTCGGCCCCTCCTATGAGCAGTTCTTC.

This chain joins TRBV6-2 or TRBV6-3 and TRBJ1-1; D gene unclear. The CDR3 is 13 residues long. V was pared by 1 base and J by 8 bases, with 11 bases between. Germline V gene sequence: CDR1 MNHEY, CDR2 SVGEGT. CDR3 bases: TGTGCCAGCAGTTACTTCTCGGGGAACGAAGCTTTCTTT. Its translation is CASSYFSGNEAFF.

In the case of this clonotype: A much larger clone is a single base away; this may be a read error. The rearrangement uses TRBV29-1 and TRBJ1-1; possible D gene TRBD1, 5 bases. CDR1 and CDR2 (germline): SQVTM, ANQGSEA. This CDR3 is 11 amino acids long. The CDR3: CGAIRGGQAFF. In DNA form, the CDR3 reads TGCGGCGCCATAAGGGGAGGGCAAGCTTTCTTT. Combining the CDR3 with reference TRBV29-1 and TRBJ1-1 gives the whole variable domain SAVISQKPSRDICQRGTSLTIQCQVDSQVTMMFWYRQQPGQSLTLIATANQGSEATYESGFVIDKFPISRPNLTFSTLTVSNMSPEDSSIYLCGAIRGGQAFFGQGTRLTVV.

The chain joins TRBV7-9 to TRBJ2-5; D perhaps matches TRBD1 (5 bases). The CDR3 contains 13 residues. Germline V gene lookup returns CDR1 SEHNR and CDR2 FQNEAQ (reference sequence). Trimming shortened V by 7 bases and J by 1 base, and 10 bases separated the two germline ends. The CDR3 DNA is TGTGCCAGCATCAGGGCCCTCCAAGAGACCCAGTACTTC. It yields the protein CASIRALQETQYF.

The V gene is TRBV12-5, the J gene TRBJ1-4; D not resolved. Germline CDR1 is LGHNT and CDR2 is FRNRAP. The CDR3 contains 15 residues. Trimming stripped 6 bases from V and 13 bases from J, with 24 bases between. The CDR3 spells CASGGDFAANELLFF. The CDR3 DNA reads TGTGCTAGTGGCGGGGATTTCGCAGCTAATGAATTACTGTTTTTT.

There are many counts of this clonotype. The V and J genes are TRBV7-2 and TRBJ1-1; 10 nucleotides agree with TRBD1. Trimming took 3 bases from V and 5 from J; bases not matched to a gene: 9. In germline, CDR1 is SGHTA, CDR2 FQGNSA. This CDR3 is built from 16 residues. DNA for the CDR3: TGTGCCAGCAGCTTTCTCTTCGGGACAGGGGCGACTGAAGCTTTCTTT. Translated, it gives CASSFLFGTGATEAFF. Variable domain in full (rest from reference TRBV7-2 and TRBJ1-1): GAGVSQSPSNKVTEKGKDVELRCDPISGHTALYWYRQSLGQGLEFLIYFQGNSAPDKSGLPSDRFSAERTGGSVSTLTIQRTQQEDSAVYLCASSFLFGTGATEAFFGQGTRLTVV.

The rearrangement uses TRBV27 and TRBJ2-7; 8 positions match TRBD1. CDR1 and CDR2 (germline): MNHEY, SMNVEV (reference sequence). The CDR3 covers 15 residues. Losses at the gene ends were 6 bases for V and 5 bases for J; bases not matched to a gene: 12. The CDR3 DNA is TGTGCCAGCAGGCTAAGACAGGGGTCGCTTGACGAGCAGTACTTC. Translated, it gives CASRLRQGSLDEQYF.

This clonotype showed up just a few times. CDR3: CSETGDVGYTEAFF. In DNA, the CDR3 is TGCAGTGAAACGGGCGACGTTGGGTATACTGAAGCTTTCTTT. The rearrangement links TRBV20-1 to TRBJ1-1; D is uncertain. Trimming cost V 7 bases and J 5 bases, with 20 bases left between them. The CDR3 is made up of 14 amino acids. Germline lookup yields CDR1 DFQATT and CDR2 SNEGSKA (reference sequence).

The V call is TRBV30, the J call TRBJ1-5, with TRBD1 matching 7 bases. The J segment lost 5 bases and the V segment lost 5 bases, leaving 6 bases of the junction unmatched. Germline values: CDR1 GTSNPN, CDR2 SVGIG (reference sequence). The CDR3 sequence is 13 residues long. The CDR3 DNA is TGTGCCTGGGGTGAAACAGGGGATCAGCCCCAGCATTTT. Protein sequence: CAWGETGDQPQHF.

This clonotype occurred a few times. CDR3 residues: CASSPGEGGYEQYF. CDR3 in DNA: TGTGCCAGTAGTCCGGGAGAAGGGGGGTACGAGCAGTACTTC. The chain recombines TRBV19 with TRBJ2-7, with D possibly being TRBD1 or TRBD2 (6 bases each). This CDR3 spans 14 amino acids. In germline, CDR1 is LNHDA, CDR2 SQIVND (reference sequence). V was clipped by 5 bases and J by 4 bases, with 15 bases between them.

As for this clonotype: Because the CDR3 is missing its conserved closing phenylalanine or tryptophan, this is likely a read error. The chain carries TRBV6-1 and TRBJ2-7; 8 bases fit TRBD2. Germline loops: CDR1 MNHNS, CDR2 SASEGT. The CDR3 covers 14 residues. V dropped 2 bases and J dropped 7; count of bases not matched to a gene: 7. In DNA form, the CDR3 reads TGTGCCAGCAGTGAAAGGACTAGCCCCTGGGAGCAGTACCTC. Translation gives CASSERTSPWEQYL.

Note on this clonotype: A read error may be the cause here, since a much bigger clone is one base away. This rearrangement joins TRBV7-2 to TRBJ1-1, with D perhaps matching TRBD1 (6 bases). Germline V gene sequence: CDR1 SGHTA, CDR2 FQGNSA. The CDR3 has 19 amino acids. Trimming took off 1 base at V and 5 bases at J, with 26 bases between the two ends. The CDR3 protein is CASSLVVGGAQLSGTEAFF. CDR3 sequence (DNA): TGTGCCAGCAGCTTAGTGGTGGGGGGGGCGCAACTTAGCGGGACTGAAGCTTTCTTT.

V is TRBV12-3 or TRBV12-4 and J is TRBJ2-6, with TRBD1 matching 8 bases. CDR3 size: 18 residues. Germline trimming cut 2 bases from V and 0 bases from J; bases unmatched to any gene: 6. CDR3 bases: TGTGCCAGCAGTTTACTAGGACAGGGAGTCTCTGGGGCCAACGTCCTGACTTTC. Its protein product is CASSLLGQGVSGANVLTF.

The CDR3 sequence is CASLQTSGGSGELFF. The CDR3 DNA sequence: TGTGCCAGTCTCCAGACTAGCGGGGGTTCCGGGGAGCTGTTTTTT. V and J are TRBV19 and TRBJ2-2; TRBD2 matches at 12 bases. The CDR3 sequence is 15 residues long. Trimming removed 8 bases from V and 6 bases from J; junction bases left unmatched: 7. In germline, CDR1 is LNHDA, CDR2 SQIVND (reference sequence).

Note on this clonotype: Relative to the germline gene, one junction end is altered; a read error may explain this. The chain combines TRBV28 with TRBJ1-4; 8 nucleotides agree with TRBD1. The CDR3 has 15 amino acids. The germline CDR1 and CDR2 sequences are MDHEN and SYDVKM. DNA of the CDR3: TGTGCCAGCAGTCCAGGACAGGGAAGCCTCGAAAACCTGTTTTTT. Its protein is CASSPGQGSLENLFF.

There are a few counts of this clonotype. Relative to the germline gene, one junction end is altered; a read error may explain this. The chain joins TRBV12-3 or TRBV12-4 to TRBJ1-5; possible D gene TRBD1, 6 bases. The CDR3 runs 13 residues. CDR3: CASSLEGGQPQHF. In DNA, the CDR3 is TGTGCCAGCAGTTTGGAGGGGGGCCAGCCCCAGCACTTT.

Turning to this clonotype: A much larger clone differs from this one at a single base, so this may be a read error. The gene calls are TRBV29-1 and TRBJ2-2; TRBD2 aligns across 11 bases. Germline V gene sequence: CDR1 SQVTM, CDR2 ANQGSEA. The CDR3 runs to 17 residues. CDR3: CSVTGTSGSTYTGELLF. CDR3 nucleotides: TGCAGCGTAACCGGGACTAGCGGAAGCACCTACACCGGGGAGCTGCTTTTT.

CDR3 sequence reads: CASRAGVAPTGELFF. CDR3 coding DNA: TGTGCCAGCAGGGCTGGGGTCGCCCCCACCGGGGAGCTGTTTTTT. The chain uses TRBV11-2 and TRBJ2-2; D remains ambiguous. This CDR3 has 15 amino acids. V was pared by 6 bases and J by 4 bases, with 15 bases between. The germline V gene has CDR1 SGHAT and CDR2 FQNNGV.

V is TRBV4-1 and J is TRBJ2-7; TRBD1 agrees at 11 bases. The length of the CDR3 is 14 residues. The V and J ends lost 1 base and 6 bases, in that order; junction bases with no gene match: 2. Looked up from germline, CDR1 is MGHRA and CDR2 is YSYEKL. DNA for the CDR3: TGCGCCAGCAGCCAAGCCGGGACAGGGGGCGAGCAGTACTTC. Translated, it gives CASSQAGTGGEQYF.

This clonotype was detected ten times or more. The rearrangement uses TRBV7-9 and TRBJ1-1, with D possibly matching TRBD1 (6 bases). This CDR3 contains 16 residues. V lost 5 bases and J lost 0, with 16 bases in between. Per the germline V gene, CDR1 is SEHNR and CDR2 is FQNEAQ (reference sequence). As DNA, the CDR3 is TGTGCCAGCAGCGCTAACGGACAGCTCATGAACACTGAAGCTTTCTTT. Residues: CASSANGQLMNTEAFF. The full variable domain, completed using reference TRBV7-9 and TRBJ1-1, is DTGVSQNPRHKITKRGQNVTFRCDPISEHNRLYWYRQTLGQGPEFLTYFQNEAQLEKSRLLSDRFSAERPKGSFSTLEIQRTEQGDSAMYLCASSANGQLMNTEAFFGQGTRLTVV.

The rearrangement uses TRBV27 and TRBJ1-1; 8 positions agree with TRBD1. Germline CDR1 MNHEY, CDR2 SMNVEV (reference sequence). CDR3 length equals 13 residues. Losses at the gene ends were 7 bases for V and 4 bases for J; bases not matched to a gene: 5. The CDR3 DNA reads TGTGCCAGCATGTCAGGGGGCTTCACTGAAGCTTTCTTT. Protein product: CASMSGGFTEAFF.

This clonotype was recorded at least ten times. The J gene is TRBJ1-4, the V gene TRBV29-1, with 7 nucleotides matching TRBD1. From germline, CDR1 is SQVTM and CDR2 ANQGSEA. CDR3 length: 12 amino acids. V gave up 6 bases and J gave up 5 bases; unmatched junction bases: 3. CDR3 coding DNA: TGCAGCGTACCGACAGGGAATGAAAAACTGTTTTTT. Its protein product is CSVPTGNEKLFF.